The 18 T cell receptor beta chains below all came from one sample that was sequenced in a study of T-cell memory formation after mild COVID-19. TCRdb reprocessed the 5' RACE reads with MiXCR, giving one entry per CDR3 protein. The repertoire has some 280,000 distinct CDR3 sequences, roughly 17% of them found once; the top ten carry roughly 23%. Sequenced sample: PBMCs or a T cell subset sorted from them (not recorded which). These receptors all stem from a man younger than 35 who had mild COVID-19 (a few samples of this study predate the infection). Cell type and time point are not known.

This clonotype was recorded a few times. The chain joins TRBV2 to TRBJ2-1; D call uncertain. The CDR3 has 11 residues. Germline lookup yields CDR1 SNHLY and CDR2 FYNNEI. Between the trimmed V and J ends, which lost 0 bases and 10 bases, there was a span of 4 bases. CDR3 sequence reads: CASSEASEQFF. In DNA form, the CDR3 reads TGTGCCAGCAGTGAAGCGTCGGAGCAGTTCTTC.

This clonotype was seen ten or more times. The V gene is TRBV10-3, the J gene TRBJ2-5; 8 positions match TRBD1. The CDR3 totals 14 residues. Germline assignment: CDR1 ENHRY and CDR2 SYGVKD. V was clipped by 10 bases and J by 2 bases; unmatched bases: 9. This CDR3 reads CATTGVFGQETQYF. The CDR3 bases are TGTGCCACGACAGGGGTCTTCGGACAAGAGACCCAGTACTTC.

This clonotype was seen a few times. The rearrangement uses TRBV4-3 and TRBJ2-2; 8 positions agree with TRBD1. The V gene's germline CDR1 is LGHNA and CDR2 YSLEER. The CDR3 sequence is 15 residues long. Losses at the gene ends were 3 bases for V and 5 bases for J; bases not matched to a gene: 5. CDR3 sequence (DNA): TGCGCCAGCAGCCACGGACAGGGCGGGACCGGGGAGCTGTTTTTT. Protein sequence: CASSHGQGGTGELFF.

The V gene is TRBV6-2 or TRBV6-3, the J gene TRBJ2-7, with TRBD2 matching over 11 bases. Germline V gives CDR1 MNHEY, CDR2 SVGEGT. Trimming removed 6 bases from V and 0 bases from J; junction bases left unmatched: 10. This CDR3 is 17 amino acids long. In nucleotides, the CDR3 is TGTGCCAGCAGAACCCGACTAGCGGGGACTCTCTCCTACGAGCAGTACTTC. Translating it yields CASRTRLAGTLSYEQYF.

This clonotype was seen ten or more times. The chain uses TRBV4-3 and TRBJ2-5; D call uncertain. The V gene lost 4 bases and the J gene lost 1 base, with 7 bases spanning the gap. The length of the CDR3 is 13 residues. Germline V lookup: CDR1 LGHNA, CDR2 YSLEER. The CDR3 sequence is CASSLDSQETQYF. CDR3 sequence (DNA): TGCGCCAGCAGCCTTGACTCCCAAGAGACCCAGTACTTC.

The rearrangement links TRBV29-1 to TRBJ1-5, with D unclear. Per germline, CDR1 SQVTM and CDR2 ANQGSEA. V lost 4 bases to trimming and J lost 4 bases, with 8 bases between them. This CDR3 spans 12 amino acids. The CDR3 sequence: CSVGTRNQPQHF. The DNA for the CDR3 is TGCAGCGTTGGAACCCGTAATCAGCCCCAGCATTTT. Full variable domain (outside the CDR3, taken from reference TRBV29-1 and TRBJ1-5): SAVISQKPSRDICQRGTSLTIQCQVDSQVTMMFWYRQQPGQSLTLIATANQGSEATYESGFVIDKFPISRPNLTFSTLTVSNMSPEDSSIYLCSVGTRNQPQHFGDGTRLSIL.

This clonotype occurred a few times. The chain links TRBV6-1 to TRBJ1-4, with TRBD1 as a possible D gene (5 bases). Trimming left V 6 bases short and J 10 bases short, with 21 bases between. Looked up from germline, CDR1 is MNHNS and CDR2 is SASEGT. The length of the CDR3 is 15 residues. The CDR3 nucleotides are TGTGCCAGCAGCCAAGGGGACTCAAACTCTCGAAAACTGTTTTTT. Translated: CASSQGDSNSRKLFF.

This clonotype has only a few counts. The chain has TRBV24-1 and TRBJ1-2, with TRBD1 matching over 8 bases. The CDR3 is 14 residues long. V shed 4 bases, J shed 6 bases, and the junction held 6 bases outside the gene matches. CDR1 KGHDR and CDR2 SFDVKD come from the germline V gene. The CDR3 loop is CATSEPRQGHGYTF. The CDR3 coding sequence is TGTGCCACCAGTGAGCCGAGACAGGGGCATGGCTACACCTTC.

This clonotype came up a few times. The V and J genes are TRBV11-2 and TRBJ2-3; D is uncertain. In germline, CDR1 is SGHAT, CDR2 FQNNGV. The CDR3 totals 15 residues. Trimming took 7 bases from V and 0 from J, leaving 14 bases between them. Here the CDR3 DNA reads TGTGCCAGCACCCCGAGAGCTTCTAGCACAGATACGCAGTATTTT. Translation: CASTPRASSTDTQYF.

The chain combines TRBV3-1 with TRBJ2-4, with D tentatively TRBD2 (5 bases). Germline V gives CDR1 LGHDT, CDR2 YNNKEL (reference sequence). The CDR3 consists of 12 residues. Trimming left V 1 base short and J 9 bases short, with 7 bases between. CDR3: CASSQGGGIQYF. For the CDR3, the DNA is TGTGCCAGCAGCCAAGGAGGAGGCATTCAGTACTTC.

This clonotype was detected only a few times. The rearrangement joins TRBV5-4 to TRBJ2-7; D perhaps matches TRBD1 (6 bases). The CDR3 has 13 residues. The V gene's germline CDR1 is SGHNT and CDR2 YYREEE (reference sequence). The germline V and J ends were trimmed by 4 bases and 5 bases, with 13 bases remaining between them. In DNA form, the CDR3 reads TGTGCCAGCAGCCCGACAGGACAGCACGAGCAGTACTTC. This sequence encodes CASSPTGQHEQYF.

This clonotype was counted only a few times. In DNA form, the CDR3 reads TGTGCCAGCAGTAACAGCGGGGGCAAAGAGACCCAGTACTTC. It translates to CASSNSGGKETQYF. The chain employs TRBV6-6 and TRBJ2-5; 8 bases are a match to TRBD2. In germline, CDR1 is MNHNY, CDR2 SVGAGI (reference sequence). V was pared by 5 bases and J by 3 bases, with 5 bases of the junction left unmatched. The CDR3 loop spans 14 amino acids.

The chain combines TRBV7-9 with TRBJ1-4; possibly TRBD1 for D (6 bases). Trimming left V 5 bases short and J 4 bases short, with 11 bases between. This CDR3 is 14 amino acids long. CDR1 and CDR2 (germline): SEHNR, FQNEAQ (reference sequence). The CDR3 sequence is CASSRGGGNEKLFF. The CDR3 DNA sequence: TGTGCCAGCAGCCGCGGGGGCGGTAATGAAAAACTGTTTTTT.

This clonotype came up many times. The V call is TRBV6-5, the J call TRBJ1-1; D might be TRBD1 (5 bases). Deletions cut 6 bases from V and 2 bases from J, with 16 bases between. The CDR3 sequence is 15 residues long. Germline V gives CDR1 MNHEY, CDR2 SVGAGI. The CDR3 region is CASSYRSQGNTEAFF. The DNA for the CDR3 is TGTGCCAGCAGCTATCGGAGTCAGGGTAACACTGAAGCTTTCTTT.

This clonotype was found many times. The J gene is TRBJ2-1, the V gene TRBV7-3, with D possibly called TRBD1 or TRBD2 (5 bases each). CDR3 length equals 13 residues. CDR1 and CDR2 (germline): SGHTA, FQGTGA. The germline V and J ends were trimmed by 2 bases and 7 bases, with 9 bases remaining between them. The chain's CDR3 is CASSLGAGNEQFF. The CDR3 DNA follows: TGTGCCAGCAGCTTAGGGGCGGGTAATGAGCAGTTCTTC.

This clonotype came up a few times. The chain has TRBV5-1 and TRBJ1-1; D is possibly TRBD1 (5 bases). The germline CDR1 and CDR2 sequences are SGHRS and YFSETQ. CDR3 length: 17 amino acids. The germline V and J ends were trimmed by 4 bases and 2 bases, with 21 bases remaining between them. The CDR3 DNA follows: TGCGCCAGCAGCCACATTAGAACAGGAACCTCAAACACTGAAGCTTTCTTT. It is translated as CASSHIRTGTSNTEAFF.

The J gene is TRBJ2-7, the V gene TRBV6-1; D possibly corresponds to TRBD2 (5 bases). The CDR3 extends over 12 amino acids. Looked up from germline, CDR1 is MNHNS and CDR2 is SASEGT. Trimming stripped 11 bases from V and 6 bases from J, with 17 bases between. CDR3 in DNA: TGTGCCGCACTAGACTTATACGGCGAGCAGTACGTC. As protein: CAALDLYGEQYV.

J is TRBJ2-7 and V is TRBV7-2; 7 bases align to TRBD2. V lost 4 bases and J lost 2; bases outside the gene matches: 2. The length of the CDR3 is 13 residues. From germline, CDR1 is SGHTA and CDR2 FQGNSA. This chain's CDR3 is CASSYTSAYEQYF. The CDR3 nucleotides read TGTGCCAGCAGCTACACTAGCGCCTACGAGCAGTACTTC.